This TCR beta chain was found in a study of CD8+CD57+ T cells in acquired aplastic anemia. Overall study context: The mean DNA yield obtained from sorted CD4+ and CD8+ cells came to approximately 3.2 ug. Regarding the study as a whole: Overlap between patients and controls comprised some 31 CD8+ CDR3 sequences.

The authors sequenced patients whose flow cytometry had shown CD8+CD57+ cell expansion. J gave up 6 bases and V 0 bases, and 3 bases lay outside the gene matches. Per germline, CDR1 SGHRS and CDR2 YFSETQ. The CDR3 is 13 residues long. Using genomic DNA as the template, TCR beta VDJ and CDR3 profiling was carried out. From the reads, TCRdb called clonotypes with MiXCR, one entry per CDR3 protein. This sample carries about 58,000 distinct CDR3 sequences, around 50% of them seen once, and the ten largest clones take less than 20%. This clonotype occurred many times. The antigen is unknown. V is TRBV5-1 and J is TRBJ2-7; 7 bases align to TRBD2. Sequenced material: sorted CD4+, CD8+, or CD8+CD57+ T cells (not recorded which) from PBMCs. This sequence was found in a human donor with aplastic anemia. The CDR3 region is CASSLATGGEQYF. CDR3 bases: TGCGCCAGCAGCTTGGCCACGGGAGGCGAGCAGTACTTC.